These 2 T cell receptor beta chains came from one sample sequenced in a study of T cells in Graves' hyperthyroidism and ophthalmopathy (dated by TCRdb to the late 2010s). Library method: multiplex PCR. TCRdb names Illumina HiSeq 2000 as the instrument used. The TCR beta CDR3 regions were amplified from RNA transcripts. For the first round of RT-PCR on the TCR CDR3, the HTBI primer set was used together with the Qiagen OneStep RT-PCR kit. Through fastp at Q25 and MiXCR, TCRdb rebuilt clones from the public reads, retaining in-frame beta chains. Every distinct CDR3 protein forms one entry, paired with its most common genes and DNA. This sample gives roughly 530,000 distinct CDR3 sequences in total; roughly 15% of them show up just once. About 16% of the sample lies in the top ten. Sequencing was done on a sample of blood. These receptors came from a woman between 18 and 29 years old with Graves' ophthalmopathy.

In this sample, this clonotype turned up many times. The chain recombines TRBV20-1 with TRBJ2-3; the D gene could be TRBD1 or TRBD2 (5 bases each). CDR1 DFQATT and CDR2 SNEGSKA come from the germline V gene (reference sequence). The CDR3 is 14 amino acids. Trimming removed 3 bases from V and 5 bases from J, with 15 bases in between. CDR3 in amino acids: CSASRDLKGDTQYF. The CDR3 DNA follows: TGCAGTGCTAGTAGGGACCTAAAGGGAGATACGCAGTATTTT.

The chain recombines TRBV10-3 with TRBJ2-1; D might be TRBD1 (5 bases). Trimming took off 4 bases at V and 8 bases at J, with 9 bases between the two ends. The CDR3 has 12 amino acids. The germline gives CDR1 ENHRY, CDR2 SYGVKD. The CDR3 is CAISGKGDEQFF. In nucleotides, the CDR3 is TGTGCCATCAGTGGAAAAGGGGATGAGCAGTTCTTC.